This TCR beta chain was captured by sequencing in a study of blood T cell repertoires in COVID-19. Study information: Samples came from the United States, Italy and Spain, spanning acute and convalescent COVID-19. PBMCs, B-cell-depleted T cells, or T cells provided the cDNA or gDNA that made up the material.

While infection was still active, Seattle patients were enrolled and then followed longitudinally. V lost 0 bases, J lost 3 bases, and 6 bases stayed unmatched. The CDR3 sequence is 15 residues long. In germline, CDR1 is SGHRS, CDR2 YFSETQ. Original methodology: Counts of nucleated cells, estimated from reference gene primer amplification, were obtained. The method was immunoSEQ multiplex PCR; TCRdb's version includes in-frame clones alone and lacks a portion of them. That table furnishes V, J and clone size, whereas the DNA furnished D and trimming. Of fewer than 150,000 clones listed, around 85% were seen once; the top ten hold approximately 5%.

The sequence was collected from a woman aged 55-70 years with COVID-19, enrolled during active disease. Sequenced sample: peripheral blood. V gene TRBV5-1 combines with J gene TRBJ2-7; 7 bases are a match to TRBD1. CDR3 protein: CASSLVTGLNYEQYF. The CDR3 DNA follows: TGCGCCAGCAGCTTGGTGACAGGGTTGAACTACGAGCAGTACTTC.